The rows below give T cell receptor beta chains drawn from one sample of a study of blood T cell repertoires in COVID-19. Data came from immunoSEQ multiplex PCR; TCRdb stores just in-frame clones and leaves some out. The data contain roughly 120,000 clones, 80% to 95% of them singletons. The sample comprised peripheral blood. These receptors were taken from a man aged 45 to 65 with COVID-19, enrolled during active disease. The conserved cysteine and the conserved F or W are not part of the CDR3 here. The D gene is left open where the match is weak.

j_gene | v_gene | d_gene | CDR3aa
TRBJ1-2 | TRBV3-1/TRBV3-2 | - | ASSQARTALYGYT
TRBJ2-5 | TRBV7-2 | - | ASSLVWQQETQY
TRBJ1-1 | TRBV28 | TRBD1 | ASSLSTGGKTEAF
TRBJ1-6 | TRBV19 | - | ASSIAQSHSPLH
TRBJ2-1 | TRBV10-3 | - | AISDRGATHNEQF
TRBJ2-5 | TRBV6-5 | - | ASRSGSQETQY
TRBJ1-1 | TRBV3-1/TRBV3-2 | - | ASSRTENTEAF
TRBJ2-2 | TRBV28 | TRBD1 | ASRAQGATGELF
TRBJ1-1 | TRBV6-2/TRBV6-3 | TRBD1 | ASSFTGDAF
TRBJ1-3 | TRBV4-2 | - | ASSQAEPPNIGNTIY
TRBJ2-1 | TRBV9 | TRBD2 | ASSPNWGSGRSNEQF
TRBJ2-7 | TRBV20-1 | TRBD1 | SASTGAEQY
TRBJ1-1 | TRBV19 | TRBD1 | ASSNSGQGSPEAF
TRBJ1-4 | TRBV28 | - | ASSFSLRGKAATNEKLF
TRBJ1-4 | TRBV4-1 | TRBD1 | ASSQPDRGPGEKLF
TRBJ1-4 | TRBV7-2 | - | ASSLAGAATNEKLF
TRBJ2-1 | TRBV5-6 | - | ASSLVGVNEQF
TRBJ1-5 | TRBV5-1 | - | ASSLVGGQPQH
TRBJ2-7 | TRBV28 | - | ASSRDRSLPYEQY
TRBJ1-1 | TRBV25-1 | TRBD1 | ASSELDRDAF
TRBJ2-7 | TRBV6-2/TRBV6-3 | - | ASSPRLVLSYEQY
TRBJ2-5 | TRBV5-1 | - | ASSLTGTQETQY
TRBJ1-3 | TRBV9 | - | ASSTVGLPNTIY
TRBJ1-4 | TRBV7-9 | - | ASRETGVRDEKLF
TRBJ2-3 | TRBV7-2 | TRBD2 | ASSLGLAGADTQY
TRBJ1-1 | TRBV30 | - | AWSEEMNTEAF
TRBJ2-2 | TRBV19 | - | ASSIDRTGGTGELF
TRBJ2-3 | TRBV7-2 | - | ASSLVSHPRGDTQY
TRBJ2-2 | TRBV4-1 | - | ASSRQITGELF
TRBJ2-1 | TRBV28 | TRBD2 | ASSTAPGTSGSGEQF
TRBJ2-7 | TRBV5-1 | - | ASSLGTVTYEQY
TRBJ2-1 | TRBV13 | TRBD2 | ASSLVVGGSSYNEQF
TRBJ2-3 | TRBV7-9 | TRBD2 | ASSLGSGTSTDTQY
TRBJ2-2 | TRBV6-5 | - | ASRGQGWSGELF
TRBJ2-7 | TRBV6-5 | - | ASSPPGLSYEQY
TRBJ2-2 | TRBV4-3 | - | ASSQGGASGELF
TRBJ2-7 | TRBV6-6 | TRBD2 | ASSPTWEGPNEQY
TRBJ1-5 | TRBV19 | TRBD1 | ASSRGDSVRYQPQH
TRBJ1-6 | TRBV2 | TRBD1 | ASSPDRVGSPLH
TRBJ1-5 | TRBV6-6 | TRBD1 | ASLDREDQPQH
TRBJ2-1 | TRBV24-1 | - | ATRDSTYNEQF
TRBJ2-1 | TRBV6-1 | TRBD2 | ASSEGVDLAETYNEQF
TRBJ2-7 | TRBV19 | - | ASSISGAYEQY
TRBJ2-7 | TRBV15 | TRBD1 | ATSRVGQGRLTEQY
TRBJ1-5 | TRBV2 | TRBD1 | ASRVGTAGNQPQH
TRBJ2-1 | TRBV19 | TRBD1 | ASSIGTGKRWSYNEQF
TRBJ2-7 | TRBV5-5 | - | ASSPNYEQY
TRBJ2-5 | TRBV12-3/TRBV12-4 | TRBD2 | ASGGGFQETQY
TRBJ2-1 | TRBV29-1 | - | SVEDRAGVGNEQF
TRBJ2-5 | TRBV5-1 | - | ASSPRDFQETQY
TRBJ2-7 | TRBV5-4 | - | ASSLGRTASYEQY
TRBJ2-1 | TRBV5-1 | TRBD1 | ASSQQGPANEQF
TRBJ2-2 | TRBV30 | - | AWSPTNTGELF
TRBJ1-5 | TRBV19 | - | ASSITGEAGQPQH
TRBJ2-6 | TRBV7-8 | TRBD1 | ASSRRTGVASGANVLT